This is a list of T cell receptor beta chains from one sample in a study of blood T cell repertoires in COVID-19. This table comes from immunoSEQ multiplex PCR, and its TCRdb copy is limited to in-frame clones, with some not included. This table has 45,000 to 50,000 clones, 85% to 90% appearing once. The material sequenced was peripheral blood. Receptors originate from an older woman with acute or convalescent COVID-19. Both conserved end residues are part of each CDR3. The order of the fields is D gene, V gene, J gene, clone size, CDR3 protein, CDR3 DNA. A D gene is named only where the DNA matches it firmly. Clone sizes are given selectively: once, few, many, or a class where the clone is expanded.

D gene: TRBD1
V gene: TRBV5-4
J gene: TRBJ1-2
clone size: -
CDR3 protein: CASSSTGGADYGYTF
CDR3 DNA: TGTGCCAGCAGTTCCACAGGGGGCGCCGACTATGGCTACACCTTC

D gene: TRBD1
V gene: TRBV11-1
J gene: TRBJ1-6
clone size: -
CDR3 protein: CASSFDRANSPLHF
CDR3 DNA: TGTGCCAGCAGCTTTGACAGGGCAAATTCACCCCTCCACTTT

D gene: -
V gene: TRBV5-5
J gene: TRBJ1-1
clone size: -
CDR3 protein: CASSVTPFTEAFF
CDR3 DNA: TGTGCCAGCAGCGTTACACCCTTTACTGAAGCTTTCTTT

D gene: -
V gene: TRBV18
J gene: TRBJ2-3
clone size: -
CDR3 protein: CASSPRGRTDTQYF
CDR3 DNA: TGTGCCAGCTCACCCCGAGGTAGGACAGATACGCAGTATTTT

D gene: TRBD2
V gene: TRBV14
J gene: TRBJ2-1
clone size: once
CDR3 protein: CASSQPGLAFNEQFF
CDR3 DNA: TGTGCCAGCAGCCAACCGGGACTAGCGTTCAATGAGCAGTTCTTC

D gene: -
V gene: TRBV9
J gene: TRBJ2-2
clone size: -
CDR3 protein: CASSGIVDTGELFF
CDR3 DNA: TGTGCCAGCAGCGGAATAGTGGACACCGGGGAGCTGTTTTTT

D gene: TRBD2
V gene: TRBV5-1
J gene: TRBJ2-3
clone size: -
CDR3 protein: CASSLGTRDTQYF
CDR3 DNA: TGCGCCAGCAGCTTGGGGACTAGAGATACGCAGTATTTT

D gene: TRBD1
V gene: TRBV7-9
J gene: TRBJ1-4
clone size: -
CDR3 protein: CASSLGQGGEKLFF
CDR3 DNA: TGTGCCAGCAGCCTGGGACAGGGTGGGGAAAAACTGTTTTTT

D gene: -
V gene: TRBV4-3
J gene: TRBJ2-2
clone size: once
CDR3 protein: CASSQELANTGELFF
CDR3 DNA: TGCGCCAGCAGCCAAGAATTAGCAAACACCGGGGAGCTGTTTTTT

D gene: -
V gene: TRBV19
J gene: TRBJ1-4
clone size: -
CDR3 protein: CASSRPGTNEKLFF
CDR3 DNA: TGTGCCAGTAGTAGGCCGGGAACTAATGAAAAACTGTTTTTT

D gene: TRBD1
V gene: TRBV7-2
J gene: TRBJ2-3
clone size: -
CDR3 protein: CASSPRTGLDTQYF
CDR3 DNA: TGTGCCAGCAGCCCACGGACAGGTCTGGATACGCAGTATTTT

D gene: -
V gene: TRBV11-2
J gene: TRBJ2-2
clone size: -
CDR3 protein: CASSSRRKENTGELFF
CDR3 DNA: TGTGCCAGCAGCTCTAGGAGGAAGGAGAACACCGGGGAGCTGTTTTTT

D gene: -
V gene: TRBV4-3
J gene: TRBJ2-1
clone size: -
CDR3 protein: CASSPSLASYNEQFF
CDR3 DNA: TGCGCCAGCAGCCCTTCACTAGCATCCTACAATGAGCAGTTCTTC

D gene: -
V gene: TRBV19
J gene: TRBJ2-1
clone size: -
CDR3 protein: CAITPPSYPNNEQFF
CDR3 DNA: TGTGCCATCACTCCTCCCTCATACCCAAACAATGAGCAGTTCTTC

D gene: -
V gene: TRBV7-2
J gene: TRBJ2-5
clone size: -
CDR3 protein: CASSSGLEGTQYF
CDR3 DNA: TGTGCCAGCAGCTCGGGACTCGAGGGGACCCAGTACTTC

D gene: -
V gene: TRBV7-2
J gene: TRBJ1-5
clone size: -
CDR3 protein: CASSPLGPTANQPQHF
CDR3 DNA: TGTGCCAGCAGCCCTCTGGGCCCGACAGCCAATCAGCCCCAGCATTTT

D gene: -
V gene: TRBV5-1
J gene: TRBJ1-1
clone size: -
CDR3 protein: CASSSGGGSDEAFF
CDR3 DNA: TGCGCCAGCAGCTCCGGGGGGGGGTCTGATGAAGCTTTCTTT

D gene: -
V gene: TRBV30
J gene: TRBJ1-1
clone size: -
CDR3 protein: CAWRGSRGTEAFF
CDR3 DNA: TGTGCCTGGAGAGGCTCCCGGGGGACTGAAGCTTTCTTT

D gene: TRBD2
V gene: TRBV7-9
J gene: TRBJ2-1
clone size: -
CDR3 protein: CASSLRVGLAGGDEQFF
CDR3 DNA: TGTGCCAGCAGCTTAAGGGTTGGACTAGCGGGGGGAGATGAGCAGTTCTTC

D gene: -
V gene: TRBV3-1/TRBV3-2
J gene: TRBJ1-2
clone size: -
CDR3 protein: CASRQVGASNGYTF
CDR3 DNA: TGTGCCAGCAGACAAGTAGGGGCGTCTAATGGCTACACCTTC

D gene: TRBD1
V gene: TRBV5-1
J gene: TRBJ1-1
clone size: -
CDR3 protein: CASSPGGPRNTEAFF
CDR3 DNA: TGCGCCAGCAGCCCAGGGGGGCCGAGGAACACTGAAGCTTTCTTT

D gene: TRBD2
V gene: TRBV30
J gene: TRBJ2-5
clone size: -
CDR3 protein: CAWSPSGDFQETQYF
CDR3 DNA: TGTGCCTGGAGCCCTAGCGGGGATTTCCAAGAGACCCAGTACTTC

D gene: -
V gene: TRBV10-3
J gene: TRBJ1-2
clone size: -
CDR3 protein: CAISVVDTNGYTF
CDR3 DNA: TGTGCCATCAGTGTTGTGGACACTAATGGCTACACCTTC

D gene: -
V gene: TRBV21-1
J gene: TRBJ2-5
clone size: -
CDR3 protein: CASSARRTGTQGETQYF
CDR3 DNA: TGTGCCAGCAGCGCAAGGCGGACAGGAACTCAAGGCGAGACCCAGTACTTC

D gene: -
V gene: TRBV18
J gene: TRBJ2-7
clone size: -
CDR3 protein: CASSPQVTQNTYEQYF
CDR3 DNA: TGTGCCAGCTCACCCCAAGTCACGCAGAATACCTACGAGCAGTACTTC

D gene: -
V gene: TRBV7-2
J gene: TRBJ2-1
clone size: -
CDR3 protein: CASSLDREAYNEQFF
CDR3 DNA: TGTGCCAGCAGCTTAGATAGGGAGGCCTACAATGAGCAGTTCTTC

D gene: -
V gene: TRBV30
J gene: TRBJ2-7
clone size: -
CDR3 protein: CAWSVKGHLYEQYF
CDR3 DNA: TGTGCCTGGAGTGTAAAGGGACACCTCTACGAGCAGTACTTC

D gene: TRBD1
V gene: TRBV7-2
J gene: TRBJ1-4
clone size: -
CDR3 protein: CASSWTGGHEKLFF
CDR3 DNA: TGTGCCAGCAGCTGGACAGGGGGGCATGAAAAACTGTTTTTT

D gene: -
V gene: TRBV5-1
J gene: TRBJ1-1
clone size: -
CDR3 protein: CASSTQVGASTEAFF
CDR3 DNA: TGCGCCAGCAGCACCCAGGTGGGGGCGAGCACTGAAGCTTTCTTT

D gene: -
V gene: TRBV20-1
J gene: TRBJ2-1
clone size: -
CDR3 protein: CSASRGPTRDNEQFF
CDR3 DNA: TGCAGTGCTAGTAGGGGCCCCACACGAGATAATGAGCAGTTCTTC

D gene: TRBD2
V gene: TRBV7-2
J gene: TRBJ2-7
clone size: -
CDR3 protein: CASSLVPMGLADYEQYF
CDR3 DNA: TGTGCCAGCAGCTTAGTTCCTATGGGACTAGCGGATTACGAGCAGTACTTC

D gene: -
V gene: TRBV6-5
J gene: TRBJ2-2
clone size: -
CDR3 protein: CASITSSGELFF
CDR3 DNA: TGTGCCAGCATTACTAGCTCCGGGGAGCTGTTTTTT

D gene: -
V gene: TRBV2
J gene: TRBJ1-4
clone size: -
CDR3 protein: CASSAYQTNEKLFF
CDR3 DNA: TGTGCCAGCAGTGCGTACCAGACTAATGAAAAACTGTTTTTT

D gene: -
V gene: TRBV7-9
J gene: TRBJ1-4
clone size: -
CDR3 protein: CASSPGQYEKLFF
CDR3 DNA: TGTGCCAGCAGCCCAGGACAGTATGAAAAACTGTTTTTT

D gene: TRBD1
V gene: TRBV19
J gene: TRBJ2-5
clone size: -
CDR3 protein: CASSIRIGQGGETQYF
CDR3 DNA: TGTGCCAGTAGTATCCGGATCGGACAGGGCGGCGAGACCCAGTACTTC

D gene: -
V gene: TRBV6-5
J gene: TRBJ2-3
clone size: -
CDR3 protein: CASSYKDTTDTQYF
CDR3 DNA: TGTGCCAGCAGTTACAAGGACACAACAGATACGCAGTATTTT

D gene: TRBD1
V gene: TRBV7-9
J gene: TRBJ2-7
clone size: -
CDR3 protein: CASSIKPGQGVQYF
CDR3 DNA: TGTGCCAGCAGCATAAAGCCGGGACAGGGGGTCCAGTACTTC

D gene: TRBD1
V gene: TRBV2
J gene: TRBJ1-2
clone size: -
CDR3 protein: CASSAWDRVGYTF
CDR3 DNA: TGTGCCAGCAGTGCATGGGACAGGGTTGGCTACACCTTC

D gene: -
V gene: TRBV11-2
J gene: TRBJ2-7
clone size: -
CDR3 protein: CASSFAVSYEQYF
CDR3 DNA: TGTGCCAGCAGCTTTGCGGTCTCCTACGAGCAGTACTTC

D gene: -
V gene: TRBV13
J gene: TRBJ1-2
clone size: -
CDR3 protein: CASSLRGVGYGYTF
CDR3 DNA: TGTGCCAGCAGCTTACGGGGGGTTGGCTATGGCTACACCTTC

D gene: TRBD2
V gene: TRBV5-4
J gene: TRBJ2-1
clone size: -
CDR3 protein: CASSSPSGGASNEQFF
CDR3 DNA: TGTGCCAGCAGCTCCCCTAGCGGGGGGGCCTCCAATGAGCAGTTCTTC

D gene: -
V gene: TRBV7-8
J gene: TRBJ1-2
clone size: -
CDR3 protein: CAIAGRGSFGYTF
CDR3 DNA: TGTGCCATTGCGGGCAGGGGATCGTTTGGCTACACCTTC

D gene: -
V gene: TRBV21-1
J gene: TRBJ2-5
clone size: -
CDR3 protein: CASSKESGLGEGQYF
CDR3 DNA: TGTGCCAGCAGCAAAGAGTCCGGTTTAGGGGAGGGCCAGTACTTC

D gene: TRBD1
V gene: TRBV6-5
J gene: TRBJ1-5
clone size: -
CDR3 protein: CASSRQGDQPQHF
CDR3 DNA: TGTGCCAGCAGCCGACAGGGGGATCAGCCCCAGCATTTT

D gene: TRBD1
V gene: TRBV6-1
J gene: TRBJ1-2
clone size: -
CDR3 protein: CASSERQGADYGYTF
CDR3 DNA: TGTGCCAGCAGTGAACGACAGGGGGCGGACTATGGCTACACCTTC

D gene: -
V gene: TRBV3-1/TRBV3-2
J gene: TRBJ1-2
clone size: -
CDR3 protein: CASSLGTLGTNGYTF
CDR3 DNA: TGTGCCAGCAGCCTTGGGACTCTGGGAACGAATGGCTACACCTTC

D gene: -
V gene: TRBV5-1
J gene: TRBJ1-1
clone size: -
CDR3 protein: CASGLMNTEAFF
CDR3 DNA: TGCGCCAGCGGACTGATGAACACTGAAGCTTTCTTT

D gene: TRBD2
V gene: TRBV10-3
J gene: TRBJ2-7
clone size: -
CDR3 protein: CAISETSGRGSSYEQYF
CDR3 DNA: TGTGCCATCAGTGAGACTAGCGGGAGGGGTAGCTCCTACGAGCAGTACTTC

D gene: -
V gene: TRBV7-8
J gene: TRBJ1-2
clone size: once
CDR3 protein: CASSLSDYGYTF
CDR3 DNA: TGTGCCAGCAGCTTATCGGACTATGGCTACACCTTC

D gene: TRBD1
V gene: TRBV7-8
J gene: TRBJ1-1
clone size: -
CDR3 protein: CASSVLQGEGTEAFF
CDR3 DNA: TGTGCCAGCAGCGTACTACAGGGGGAAGGGACTGAAGCTTTCTTT